These 27 T cell receptor beta chains originate from one sample sequenced in a study of molecular identifiers for immune sequencing clone quantification. A single record per CDR3 protein comes from TCRdb applying MiXCR to the PCR reads. The sample has approximately 590,000 distinct CDR3 sequences, over 25% seen once; the top ten hold 0.78%. Sequences were obtained from naive CD8+ T cells from blood, with Jurkat cell RNA spiked in. Subset defined: FACS-sorted CD8+CD4-CCR7+CD45RA+ naive T cells. The receptors were sampled from a human donor in good health. Some libraries in this study had Jurkat cell RNA spiked in.

This clonotype was counted ten times or more. The chain uses TRBV29-1 and TRBJ2-2; the D is unclear. The CDR3 is 16 amino acids. Germline CDR1 is SQVTM and CDR2 is ANQGSEA. V was trimmed by 2 bases and J by 4 bases, leaving 17 bases between them. The CDR3 region has the DNA TGCAGCGTTGAAATTCCCGGGTCTCCACTCACCGGGGAGCTGTTTTTT. It is translated as CSVEIPGSPLTGELFF.

This clonotype came up a few times. The chain recombines TRBV7-9 with TRBJ2-7, with D unclear. This CDR3 is 16 amino acids long. V gave up 4 bases and J gave up 0 bases, with 16 bases separating them. The V gene's germline CDR1 is SEHNR and CDR2 FQNEAQ (reference sequence). CDR3 sequence (DNA): TGTGCCAGCAGCTCCCCGGACGGAGAGAGCTCCTACGAGCAGTACTTC. Translating gives CASSSPDGESSYEQYF.

With regard to this clonotype: The junction departs from germline at one end; a sequencing error may be responsible. The chain is built from TRBV7-2 and TRBJ2-3; 11 bases map to TRBD2. Germline assignment: CDR1 SGHTA and CDR2 FQGNSA. There are 17 residues in the CDR3. CDR3 in DNA: TGTGCCGGCAGCTCTATAGCGGGGGGGCCGAGCACAGATACGCAGTATTTT. It specifies CAGSSIAGGPSTDTQYF.

This clonotype was seen at least ten times. The chain combines TRBV7-6 with TRBJ1-4, with a weak D call TRBD1 (5 bases). CDR1 and CDR2 from the germline V gene are SGHVS and FNYEAQ. Trimming removed 1 base from V and 8 bases from J, with 23 bases in between. This CDR3 has 18 residues. Here the CDR3 DNA reads TGTGCCAGCAGCTTAGGACGAGGGGAAGGGGAATATTGGGAAAAACTGTTTTTT. This codes for CASSLGRGEGEYWEKLFF.

There are many counts of this clonotype. The rearrangement links TRBV5-6 to TRBJ1-1, with D perhaps matching TRBD1 (6 bases). The CDR3 has 14 amino acids. Trimming removed 4 bases at V and 6 bases at J, with 16 bases between. Germline CDR1 and CDR2: SGHDT and YYEEEE. CDR3 sequence: CASSNTVGGPEAFF. The CDR3, as DNA: TGTGCCAGCAGCAACACTGTGGGGGGCCCTGAAGCTTTCTTT. Full variable domain (remainder filled in from reference TRBV5-6 and TRBJ1-1): DAGVTQSPTHLIKTRGQQVTLRCSPKSGHDTVSWYQQALGQGPQFIFQYYEEEERQRGNFPDRFSGHQFPNYSSELNVNALLLGDSALYLCASSNTVGGPEAFFGQGTRLTVV.

About this clonotype itself: Germline and junction disagree at one end, which may indicate a read error. The CDR3 nucleotides are TGCGCCAGCAGCCAAGATTTCGGGACAGGTGATTCACCCCTCCCCTTT. As protein: CASSQDFGTGDSPLPF. This rearrangement joins TRBV4-3 to TRBJ1-6; 8 bases align to TRBD1. The CDR3 loop spans 16 amino acids. CDR1 and CDR2 (germline): LGHNA, YSLEER.

J is TRBJ2-3 and V is TRBV19, with 7 bases fitting TRBD1. This CDR3 is built from 14 residues. CDR1 is LNHDA and CDR2 is SQIVND in the germline V gene (reference sequence). V shed 6 bases and J 4 bases; nucleotides not matched to a gene: 7. The CDR3 DNA reads as TGTGCCAGTAGAACCTGGACAGGATCAGATACGCAGTATTTT. Translated: CASRTWTGSDTQYF.

To note about this clonotype: As the CDR3 is not closed by the conserved phenylalanine or tryptophan, this likely results from a read error. This chain uses TRBV28 with TRBJ2-1; 7 positions agree with TRBD2. Germline lookup yields CDR1 MDHEN and CDR2 SYDVKM. The CDR3 loop spans 17 amino acids. The V gene end was trimmed by 3 bases and the J gene end by 6 bases; junction bases not matched to a gene: 14. The chain's CDR3 is CASSFPPQLAKFNEQFY. In nucleotides, the CDR3 is TGTGCCAGCAGTTTCCCCCCCCAACTAGCGAAATTCAATGAGCAGTTCTAC.

This clonotype was counted many times. The CDR3 here is CASSSFFTEAFF. The CDR3 DNA reads TGTGCCAGCAGTTCCTTTTTCACTGAAGCTTTCTTT. The rearrangement links TRBV12-3 or TRBV12-4 to TRBJ1-1; D unclear. Trimming pared 4 bases from V and 4 bases from J, leaving 7 bases between. This CDR3 contains 12 residues.

The V gene is TRBV4-3, the J gene TRBJ1-6; 7 nucleotides match TRBD1. V shed 0 bases and J 6 bases; nucleotides not matched to a gene: 8. This CDR3 has 17 residues. Germline V lookup: CDR1 LGHNA, CDR2 YSLEER. The CDR3 sequence: CASSQDWETGTNSPLHF. The CDR3 DNA reads as TGCGCCAGCAGCCAAGATTGGGAGACAGGGACTAATTCACCCCTCCACTTT.

This clonotype was counted ten times or more. The chain links TRBV12-3 or TRBV12-4 to TRBJ2-3; TRBD2 matches at 8 bases. J gave up 8 bases and V 7 bases, and 11 bases lay outside the gene matches. The CDR3 has 14 residues. CDR3 in amino acids: CASIQGSGSGTQYF. The CDR3, as DNA: TGTGCCAGCATCCAGGGCAGCGGGAGCGGTACGCAGTATTTT.

This chain uses TRBV27 with TRBJ2-7, with a tentative D call TRBD1 (5 bases). This CDR3 has 14 residues. The germline V and J ends were trimmed by 6 bases and 3 bases, with 15 bases remaining between them. CDR1 MNHEY and CDR2 SMNVEV come from the germline V gene (reference sequence). CDR3 amino acids: CASRVLEGVYEQYF. The CDR3 DNA is TGTGCCAGCAGAGTTCTAGAAGGGGTCTACGAGCAGTACTTC.

This clonotype was observed many times. The V call is TRBV19, the J call TRBJ2-1, with a tentative D call TRBD2 (6 bases). V lost 3 bases and J lost 4, with 16 bases in between. The germline CDR1 and CDR2 sequences are LNHDA and SQIVND (reference sequence). The CDR3 is made up of 16 amino acids. CDR3 sequence (DNA): TGTGCCAGTAGTATCAGCCTAGCGTCCTCTTACAATGAGCAGTTCTTC. Translating it yields CASSISLASSYNEQFF.

J is TRBJ2-7 and V is TRBV7-3; D tentatively fits TRBD1 or TRBD2 (5 bases each). V gave up 2 bases and J gave up 3 bases, with 14 bases separating them. The CDR3 is 15 amino acids. Germline values: CDR1 SGHTA, CDR2 FQGTGA. CDR3 bases: TGTGCCAGCAGCTTAGAGTTTGGGACGGTCTACGAGCAGTACTTC. Translating it yields CASSLEFGTVYEQYF.

The sample holds a few counts of this clonotype. The rearrangement uses TRBV12-3 or TRBV12-4 and TRBJ1-3; D is uncertain. The CDR3 extends over 12 amino acids. V was clipped by 8 bases and J by 3 bases, with 8 bases between them. The CDR3 here is CASGLDGNTIYF. CDR3 DNA sequence: TGTGCCAGCGGCCTGGATGGAAACACCATATATTTT.

This clonotype was recorded many times. J is TRBJ2-3 and V is TRBV21-1; the table calls TRBD2, which could not be checked here. TRBV21-1 is recorded as a pseudogene. This CDR3 has 16 residues. CDR3 sequence: CASSKDRREGRSTQYF. CDR3 DNA: TGTGCCAGCAGCAAAGACCGGCGGGAGGGCCGGAGTACGCAGTATTTT.

About this clonotype itself: This may be a read error: a much more frequent sequence differs by one nucleotide. As the CDR3 is not closed by the conserved phenylalanine or tryptophan, this likely results from a read error. This rearrangement joins TRBV29-1 to TRBJ2-2, with D unclear. The CDR3 covers 15 residues. CDR1 SQVTM and CDR2 ANQGSEA come from the germline V gene. Trimming shortened V by 0 bases and J by 5 bases, and 13 bases separated the two germline ends. This CDR3 is CSVEDLYGLTGELFL. The CDR3 DNA reads as TGCAGCGTTGAAGATCTTTACGGGCTGACCGGGGAGCTGTTTCTT.

Note on this clonotype: Compared with germline, one end of the junction differs, possibly owing to a read error. The chain couples TRBV28 to TRBJ2-7, with 7 bases matching TRBD2. Germline CDR1 and CDR2: MDHEN and SYDVKM. The CDR3 runs to 13 residues. The DNA for the CDR3 is TGTACCATCGCTAGCGGAAGCTCCTACGGGCAGTACTTC. Translated, it gives CTIASGSSYGQYF.

The DNA for the CDR3 is TGTGCCAGCAAGTTGTCCGTATTTAGTGAGCAGTTCTTC. This sequence encodes CASKLSVFSEQFF. The chain couples TRBV6-5 to TRBJ2-1; D is undetermined. Between the trimmed V and J ends, which lost 7 bases and 9 bases, there was a span of 16 bases. The V gene's germline CDR1 is MNHEY and CDR2 SVGAGI. The CDR3 spans 13 residues.

With respect to this clonotype: This may stem from a read error, because a much larger clone lies one nucleotide away. The genes are TRBV19 and TRBJ2-7; 7 nucleotides line up with TRBD1. Looked up from germline, CDR1 is LNHDA and CDR2 is SQIVND (reference sequence). The J segment lost 0 bases and the V segment lost 5 bases, leaving 7 bases of the junction unmatched. The CDR3 contains 15 residues. CDR3 loop: CASSRRDRDSYEQYF. CDR3 sequence (DNA): TGTGCCAGTAGTCGCCGGGACAGAGACTCCTACGAGCAGTACTTC.

This clonotype came up a few times. The V call is TRBV11-2, the J call TRBJ2-1; 9 bases fit TRBD2. The CDR3 covers 16 residues. After removal of 8 bases from V and 6 bases from J, the junction contained 14 bases not matched to a gene. In germline, CDR1 is SGHAT, CDR2 FQNNGV. CDR3 nucleotide sequence: TGTGCCAGCGGCTCCTGGACTAGCGAGAACCCCAATGAGCAGTTCTTC. Protein product: CASGSWTSENPNEQFF.

The chain couples TRBV20-1 to TRBJ2-1, with a tentative D call TRBD2 (5 bases). In germline, CDR1 is DFQATT, CDR2 SNEGSKA (reference sequence). This CDR3 region has 14 residues. V was pared by 0 bases and J by 8 bases, with 14 bases between. Here the CDR3 DNA reads TGCAGTGCTAGAGAGGTGGGAGTCGGGGATGAGCAGTTCTTC. The encoded protein is CSAREVGVGDEQFF.

Remarks on this clonotype: This may be a read error: a much more frequent sequence differs by one nucleotide. The CDR3: CSAALGWAGANVLTF. CDR3 nucleotide sequence: TGCAGCGCTGCCCTGGGTTGGGCTGGGGCCAACGTCCTGACTTTC. The chain joins TRBV29-1 to TRBJ2-6; no definite D call. The CDR3 is 15 residues long. Germline V gives CDR1 SQVTM, CDR2 ANQGSEA. The V end lost 7 bases, the J end lost 2 bases, and 15 bases lay between the germline ends.

As for this clonotype: Possible read error: a much larger clone is one base away. The chain joins TRBV7-9 to TRBJ2-7; the D is unclear. This CDR3 region has 10 residues. CDR1 and CDR2 from the germline V gene are SEHNR and FQNEAQ (reference sequence). The CDR3 here is CASSPLGQSF. The CDR3 nucleotides read TGTGCCAGCAGCCCCCTAGGGCAGTCCTTC.

This clonotype appeared many times. This chain connects TRBV2 to TRBJ2-3, with TRBD2 matching over 14 bases. J lost 3 bases, V lost 6 bases, and 8 bases had no gene match. The CDR3 extends over 17 amino acids. Per the germline V gene, CDR1 is SNHLY and CDR2 is FYNNEI. The CDR3 reads CASSRGTSGGATDTQYF. Written as DNA, the CDR3 is TGTGCCAGCAGCAGGGGGACTAGCGGGGGTGCGACAGATACGCAGTATTTT.

There are a few counts of this clonotype. The chain has TRBV5-1 and TRBJ1-1; D is unresolved. Trimming removed 1 base from V and 3 bases from J, with 10 bases in between. The CDR3 runs to 14 residues. Germline CDR1 is SGHRS and CDR2 is YFSETQ. The DNA for the CDR3 is TGCGCCAGCAGCTTGCCGGGAGAGTACACTGAAGCTTTCTTT. Protein sequence: CASSLPGEYTEAFF.

Worth noting for this clonotype: A read error may be the cause here, since a much bigger clone is one base away. The chain recombines TRBV12-3 or TRBV12-4 with TRBJ2-1, with 8 bases lining up with TRBD2. Trimming cost V 5 bases and J 0 bases; bases outside gene matches: 12. The CDR3 is 18 amino acids. CDR3 DNA sequence: TGTGCCAGCAGTCCCCCTCTCGGGAGGGCGACCTCCTACAATGAGCAGTTCTTC. Translated: CASSPPLGRATSYNEQFF.